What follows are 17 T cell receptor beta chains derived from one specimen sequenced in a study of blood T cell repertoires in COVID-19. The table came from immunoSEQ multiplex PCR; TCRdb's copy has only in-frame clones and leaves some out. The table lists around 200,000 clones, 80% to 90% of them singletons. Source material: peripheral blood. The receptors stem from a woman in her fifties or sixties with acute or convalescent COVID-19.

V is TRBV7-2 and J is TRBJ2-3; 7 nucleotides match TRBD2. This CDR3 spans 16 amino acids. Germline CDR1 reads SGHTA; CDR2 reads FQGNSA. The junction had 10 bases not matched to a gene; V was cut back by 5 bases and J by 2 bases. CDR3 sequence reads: CASSLVVRETTDTQYF. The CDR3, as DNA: TGTGCCAGCAGCCTGGTTGTGCGGGAGACCACAGATACGCAGTATTTT.

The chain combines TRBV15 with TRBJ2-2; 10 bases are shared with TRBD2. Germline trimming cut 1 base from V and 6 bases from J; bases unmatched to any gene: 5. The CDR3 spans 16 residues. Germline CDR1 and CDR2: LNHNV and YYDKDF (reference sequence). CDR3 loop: CATSRVSGRAPGELFF. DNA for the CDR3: TGTGCCACCAGCAGAGTAAGCGGGAGGGCCCCCGGGGAGCTGTTTTTT. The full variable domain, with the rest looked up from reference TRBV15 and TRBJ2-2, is DAMVIQNPRYQVTQFGKPVTLSCSQTLNHNVMYWYQQKSSQAPKLLFHYYDKDFNNEADTPDNFQSRRPNTSFCFLDIRSPGLGDTAMYLCATSRVSGRAPGELFFGEGSRLTVL.

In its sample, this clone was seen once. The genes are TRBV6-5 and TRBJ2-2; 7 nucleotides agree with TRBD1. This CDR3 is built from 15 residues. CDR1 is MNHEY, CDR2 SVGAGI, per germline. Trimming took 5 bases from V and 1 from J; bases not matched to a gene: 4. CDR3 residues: CASSRQGQNTGELFF. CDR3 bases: TGTGCCAGCAGTAGACAGGGACAGAACACCGGGGAGCTGTTTTTT.

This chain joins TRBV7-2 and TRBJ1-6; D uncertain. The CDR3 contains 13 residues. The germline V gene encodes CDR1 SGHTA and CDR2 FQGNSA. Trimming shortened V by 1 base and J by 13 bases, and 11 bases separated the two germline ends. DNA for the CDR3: TGTGCCAGCAGCTTAGGATTCCGCGGGCCCCTCCACTTT. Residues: CASSLGFRGPLHF.

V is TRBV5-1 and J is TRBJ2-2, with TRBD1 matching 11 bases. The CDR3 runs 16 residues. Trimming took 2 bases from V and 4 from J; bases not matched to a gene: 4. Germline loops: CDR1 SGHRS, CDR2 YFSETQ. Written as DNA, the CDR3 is TGCGCCAGCAGCTTAGGACAGGGGGCACGCACCGGGGAGCTGTTTTTT. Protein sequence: CASSLGQGARTGELFF.

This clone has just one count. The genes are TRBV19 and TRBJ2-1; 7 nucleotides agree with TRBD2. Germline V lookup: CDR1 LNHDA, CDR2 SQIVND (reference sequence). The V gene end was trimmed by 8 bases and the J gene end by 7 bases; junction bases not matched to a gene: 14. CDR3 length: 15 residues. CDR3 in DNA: TGTGCCAGTTCCCAGCGGGAAGGACGATTGAATGAGCAGTTCTTC. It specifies CASSQREGRLNEQFF.

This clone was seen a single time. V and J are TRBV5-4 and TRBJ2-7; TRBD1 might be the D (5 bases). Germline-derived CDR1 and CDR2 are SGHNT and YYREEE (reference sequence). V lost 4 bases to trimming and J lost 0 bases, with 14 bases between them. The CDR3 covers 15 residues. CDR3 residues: CASSTRVDGSYEQYF. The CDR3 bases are TGTGCCAGCAGCACCAGGGTCGATGGCTCCTACGAGCAGTACTTC. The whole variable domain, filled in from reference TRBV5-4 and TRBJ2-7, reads ETGVTQSPTHLIKTRGQQVTLRCSSQSGHNTVSWYQQALGQGPQFIFQYYREEENGRGNFPPRFSGLQFPNYSSELNVNALELDDSALYLCASSTRVDGSYEQYFGPGTRLTVT.

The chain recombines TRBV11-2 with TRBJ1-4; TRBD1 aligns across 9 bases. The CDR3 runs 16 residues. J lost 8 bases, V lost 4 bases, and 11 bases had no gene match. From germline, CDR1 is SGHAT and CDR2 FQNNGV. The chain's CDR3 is CASSSGTGTGSEKLFF. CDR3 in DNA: TGTGCCAGCAGCTCGGGAACCGGGACAGGGAGCGAAAAACTGTTTTTT. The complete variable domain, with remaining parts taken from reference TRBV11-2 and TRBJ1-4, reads EAGVAQSPRYKIIEKRQSVAFWCNPISGHATLYWYQQILGQGPKLLIQFQNNGVVDDSQLPKDRFSAERLKGVDSTLKIQPAKLEDSAVYLCASSSGTGTGSEKLFFGSGTQLSVL.

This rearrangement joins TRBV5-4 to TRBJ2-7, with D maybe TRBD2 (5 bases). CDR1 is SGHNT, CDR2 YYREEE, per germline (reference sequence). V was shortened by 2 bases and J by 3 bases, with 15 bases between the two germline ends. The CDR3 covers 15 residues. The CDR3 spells CASSFPSSGIYEQYF. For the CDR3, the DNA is TGTGCCAGCAGCTTTCCGTCGTCGGGGATCTACGAGCAGTACTTC.

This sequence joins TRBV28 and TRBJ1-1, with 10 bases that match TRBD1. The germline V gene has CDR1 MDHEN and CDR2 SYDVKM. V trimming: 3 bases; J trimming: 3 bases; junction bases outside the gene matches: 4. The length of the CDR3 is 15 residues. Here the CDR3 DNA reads TGTGCCAGCAGTTTCGACAGGGGGCGGGACACTGAAGCTTTCTTT. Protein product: CASSFDRGRDTEAFF.

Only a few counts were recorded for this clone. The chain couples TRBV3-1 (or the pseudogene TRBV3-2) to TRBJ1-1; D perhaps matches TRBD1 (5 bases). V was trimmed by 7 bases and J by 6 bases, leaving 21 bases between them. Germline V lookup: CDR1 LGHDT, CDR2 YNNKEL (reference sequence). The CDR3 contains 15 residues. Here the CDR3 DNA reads TGTGCCAGCACCCGGGGGACTCCTTCTGGGGCTGAAGCTTTCTTT. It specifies CASTRGTPSGAEAFF.

This CDR3 is CASSQDDSHPGRLEQFF. CDR3 nucleotide sequence: TGCGCCAGCAGCCAAGATGATAGCCACCCCGGGAGGCTCGAGCAGTTCTTC. V gene TRBV4-1 combines with J gene TRBJ2-1, with 7 bases fitting TRBD2. Germline values: CDR1 MGHRA, CDR2 YSYEKL. This CDR3 spans 17 amino acids. Trimming cost V 0 bases and J 10 bases; bases outside gene matches: 15.

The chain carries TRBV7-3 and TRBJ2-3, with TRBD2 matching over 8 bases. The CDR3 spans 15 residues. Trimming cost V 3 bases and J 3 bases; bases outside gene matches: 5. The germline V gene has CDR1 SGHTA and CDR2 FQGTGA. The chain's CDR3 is CASSLQSSGTDTQYF. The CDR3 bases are TGTGCCAGCAGCTTGCAGTCTAGCGGGACAGATACGCAGTATTTT.

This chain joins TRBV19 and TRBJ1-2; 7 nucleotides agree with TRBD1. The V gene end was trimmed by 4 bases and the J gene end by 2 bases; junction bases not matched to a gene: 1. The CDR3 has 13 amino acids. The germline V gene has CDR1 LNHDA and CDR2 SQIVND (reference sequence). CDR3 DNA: TGTGCCAGTAGTAAAGGGGGCAACTATGGCTACACCTTC. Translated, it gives CASSKGGNYGYTF.

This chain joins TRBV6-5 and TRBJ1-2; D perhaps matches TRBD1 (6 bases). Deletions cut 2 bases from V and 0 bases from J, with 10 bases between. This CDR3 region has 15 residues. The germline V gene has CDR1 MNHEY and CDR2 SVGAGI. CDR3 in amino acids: CASSYEAGANYGYTF. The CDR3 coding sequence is TGTGCCAGCAGTTACGAGGCAGGGGCTAACTATGGCTACACCTTC.

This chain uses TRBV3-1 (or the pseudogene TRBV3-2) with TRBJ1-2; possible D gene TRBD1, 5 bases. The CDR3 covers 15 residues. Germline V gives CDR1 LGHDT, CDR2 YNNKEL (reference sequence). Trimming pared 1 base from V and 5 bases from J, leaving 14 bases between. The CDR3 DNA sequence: TGTGCCAGCAGCCAAGGGTCAGCAGGGAGGTATGGCTACACCTTC. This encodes CASSQGSAGRYGYTF.

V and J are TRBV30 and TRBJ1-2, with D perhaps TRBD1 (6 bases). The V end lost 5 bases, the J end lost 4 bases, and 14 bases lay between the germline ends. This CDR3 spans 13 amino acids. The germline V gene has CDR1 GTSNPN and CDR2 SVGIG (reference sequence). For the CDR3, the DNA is TGTGCCTGGGGCAGGGGTTTCGGCTATGGCTACACCTTC. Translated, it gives CAWGRGFGYGYTF.